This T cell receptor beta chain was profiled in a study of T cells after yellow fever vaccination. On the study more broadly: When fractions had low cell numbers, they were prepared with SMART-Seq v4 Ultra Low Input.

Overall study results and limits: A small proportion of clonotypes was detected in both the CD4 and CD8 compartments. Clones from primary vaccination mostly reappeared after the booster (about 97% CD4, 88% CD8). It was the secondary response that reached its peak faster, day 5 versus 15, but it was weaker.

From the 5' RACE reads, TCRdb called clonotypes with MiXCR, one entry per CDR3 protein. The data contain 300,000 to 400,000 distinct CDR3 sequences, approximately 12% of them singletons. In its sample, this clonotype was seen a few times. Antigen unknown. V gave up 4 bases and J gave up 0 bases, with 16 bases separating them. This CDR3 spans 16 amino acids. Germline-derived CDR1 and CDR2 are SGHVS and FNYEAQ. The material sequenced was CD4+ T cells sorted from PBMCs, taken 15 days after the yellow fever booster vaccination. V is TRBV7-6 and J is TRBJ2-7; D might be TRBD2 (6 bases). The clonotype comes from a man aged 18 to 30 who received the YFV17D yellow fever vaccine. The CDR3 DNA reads TGTGCCAGCAGCTCCCTAAGCGGGTTGCACTCCTACGAGCAGTACTTC. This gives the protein CASSSLSGLHSYEQYF.